The sequence of this TCR beta chain was determined in a study of blood T cell repertoires in COVID-19. Study summary: Samples taken during acute and convalescent COVID-19 were collected in the United States, Italy and Spain. From T cells, B-cell-depleted T cells, or PBMCs came the material, which was cDNA or gDNA.

Original handling: How many nucleated cells were present was estimated from reference gene primer amplification. The method was immunoSEQ multiplex PCR; TCRdb's version includes in-frame clones alone and lacks a portion of them. The V and J calls and clone size are taken from that table; D and trimming were inferred from the DNA. The table has 95,000 to 130,000 clones, less than 95% seen once. The CDR3 runs to 19 residues. This receptor was obtained from a human donor with active COVID-19. The donor label of this sample is uncertain. V is TRBV21-1 and J is TRBJ1-2. TRBV21-1 is termed a pseudogene. The specimen was peripheral blood. DNA for the CDR3: TGTGCCAGCAGCAAAGAACGGTTAAGAACTACCTCTCCGCGGGAGGGCTACACCTTC. Translated: CASSKERLRTTSPREGYTF.